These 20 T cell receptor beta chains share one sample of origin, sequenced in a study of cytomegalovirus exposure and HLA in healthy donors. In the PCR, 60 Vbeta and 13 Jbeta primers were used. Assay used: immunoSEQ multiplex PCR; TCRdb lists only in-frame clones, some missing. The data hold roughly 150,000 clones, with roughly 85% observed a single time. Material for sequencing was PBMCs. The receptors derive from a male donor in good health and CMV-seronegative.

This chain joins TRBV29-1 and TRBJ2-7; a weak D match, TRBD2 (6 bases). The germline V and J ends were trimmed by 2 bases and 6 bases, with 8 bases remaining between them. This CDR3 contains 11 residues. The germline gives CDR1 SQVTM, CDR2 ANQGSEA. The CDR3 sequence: CSVERRGEQYF. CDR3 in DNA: TGCAGCGTTGAAAGGAGGGGCGAGCAGTACTTC.

In DNA form, the CDR3 reads TGTGCCAGCATCGCGAAAGAGCGGGGGCCCCAAGAGACCCAGTACTTC. Translating it yields CASIAKERGPQETQYF. J is TRBJ2-5 and V is TRBV7-9; 8 nucleotides agree with TRBD2. Germline V gives CDR1 SEHNR, CDR2 FQNEAQ (reference sequence). Trimming removed 7 bases from V and 1 base from J; junction bases left unmatched: 11. There are 16 residues in the CDR3.

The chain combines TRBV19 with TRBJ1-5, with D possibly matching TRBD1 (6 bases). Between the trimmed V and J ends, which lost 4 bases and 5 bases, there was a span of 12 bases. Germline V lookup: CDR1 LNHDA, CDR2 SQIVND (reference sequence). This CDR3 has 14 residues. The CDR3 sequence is CASSTGQRYQPQHF. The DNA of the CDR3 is TGTGCCAGTAGTACCGGACAGCGTTATCAGCCCCAGCATTTT. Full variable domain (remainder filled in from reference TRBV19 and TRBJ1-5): DGGITQSPKYLFRKEGQNVTLSCEQNLNHDAMYWYRQDPGQGLRLIYYSQIVNDFQKGDIAEGYSVSREKKESFPLTVTSAQKNPTAFYLCASSTGQRYQPQHFGDGTRLSIL.

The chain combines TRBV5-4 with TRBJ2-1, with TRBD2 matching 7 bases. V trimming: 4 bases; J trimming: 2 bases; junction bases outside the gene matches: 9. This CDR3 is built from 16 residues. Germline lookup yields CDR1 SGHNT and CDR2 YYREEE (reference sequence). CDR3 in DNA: TGTGCCAGCAGCCCCGAATCAGGGACTACCTACAATGAGCAGTTCTTC. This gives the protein CASSPESGTTYNEQFF.

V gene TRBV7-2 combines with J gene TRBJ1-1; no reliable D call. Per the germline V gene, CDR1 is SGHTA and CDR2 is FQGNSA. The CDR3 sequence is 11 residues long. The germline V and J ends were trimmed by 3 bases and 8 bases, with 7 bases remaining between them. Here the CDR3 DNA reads TGTGCCAGCAGCTTCTCTCAGGAAGCTTTCTTT. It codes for CASSFSQEAFF.

As DNA, the CDR3 is TGTGCCAGCTCACTGCCGGGACAGGGGAACACCGGGGAGCTGTTTTTT. Its translation: CASSLPGQGNTGELFF. This chain uses TRBV18 with TRBJ2-2; 9 bases are shared with TRBD1. Germline-derived CDR1 and CDR2 are KGHSH and LQKENI. The CDR3 loop spans 16 amino acids. V lost 4 bases and J lost 1; bases outside the gene matches: 4.

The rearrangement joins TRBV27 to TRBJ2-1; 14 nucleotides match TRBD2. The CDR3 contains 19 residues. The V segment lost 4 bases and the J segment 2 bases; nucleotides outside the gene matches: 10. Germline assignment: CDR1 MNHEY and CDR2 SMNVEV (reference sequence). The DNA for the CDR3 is TGTGCCAGCAGTTCCGGGGGGACTAGCGGGAGTACGCCCTACAATGAGCAGTTCTTC. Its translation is CASSSGGTSGSTPYNEQFF.

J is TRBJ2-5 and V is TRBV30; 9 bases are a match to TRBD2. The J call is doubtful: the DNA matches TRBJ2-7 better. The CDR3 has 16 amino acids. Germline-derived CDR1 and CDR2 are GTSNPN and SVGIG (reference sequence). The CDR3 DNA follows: TGTGCCTGGAGTTGCGGGGGTAGCGGGAGAGAGGACGAGCAGTACTTC. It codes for CAWSCGGSGREDEQYF.

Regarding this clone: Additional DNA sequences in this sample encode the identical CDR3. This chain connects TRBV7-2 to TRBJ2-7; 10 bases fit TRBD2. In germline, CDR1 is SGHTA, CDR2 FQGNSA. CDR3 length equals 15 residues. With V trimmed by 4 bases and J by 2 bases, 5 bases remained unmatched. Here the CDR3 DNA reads TGTGCCAGCAGCTCCTCTAGCGGGGGCCCCTACGAGCAGTACTTC. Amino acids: CASSSSSGGPYEQYF.

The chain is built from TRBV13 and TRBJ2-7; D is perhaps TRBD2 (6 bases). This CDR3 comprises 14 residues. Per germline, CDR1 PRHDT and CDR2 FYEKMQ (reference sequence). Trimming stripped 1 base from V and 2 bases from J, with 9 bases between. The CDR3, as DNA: TGTGCCAGCAGCTTAGCGGGAGTCCCCTACGAGCAGTACTTC. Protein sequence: CASSLAGVPYEQYF.

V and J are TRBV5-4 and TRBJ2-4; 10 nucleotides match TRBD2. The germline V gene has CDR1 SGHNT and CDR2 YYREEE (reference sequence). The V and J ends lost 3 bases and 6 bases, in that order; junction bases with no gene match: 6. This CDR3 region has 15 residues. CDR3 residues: CASSSGRTSGNIQYF. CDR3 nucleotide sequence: TGTGCCAGCAGCTCCGGCCGGACTAGCGGAAACATTCAGTACTTC.

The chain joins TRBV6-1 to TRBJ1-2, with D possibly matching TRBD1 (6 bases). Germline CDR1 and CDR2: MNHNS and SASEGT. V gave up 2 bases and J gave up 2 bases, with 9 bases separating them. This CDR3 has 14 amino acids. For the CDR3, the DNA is TGTGCCAGCAGTGAATCTCAGGGGAACTATGGCTACACCTTC. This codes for CASSESQGNYGYTF.

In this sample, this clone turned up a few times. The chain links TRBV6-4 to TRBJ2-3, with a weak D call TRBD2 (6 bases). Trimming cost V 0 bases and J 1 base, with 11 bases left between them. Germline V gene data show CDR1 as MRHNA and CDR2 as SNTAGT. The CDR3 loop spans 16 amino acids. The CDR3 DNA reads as TGTGCCAGCAGTGACTCAGAAGGCGGGGGCACAGATACGCAGTATTTT. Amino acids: CASSDSEGGGTDTQYF.

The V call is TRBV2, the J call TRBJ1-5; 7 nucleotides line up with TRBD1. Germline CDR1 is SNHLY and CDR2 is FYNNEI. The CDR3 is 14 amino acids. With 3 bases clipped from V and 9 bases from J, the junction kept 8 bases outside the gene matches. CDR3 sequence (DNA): TGTGCCAGCAGTGAGACAGGGTTTGCCCGGCCCCAGCATTTT. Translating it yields CASSETGFARPQHF.

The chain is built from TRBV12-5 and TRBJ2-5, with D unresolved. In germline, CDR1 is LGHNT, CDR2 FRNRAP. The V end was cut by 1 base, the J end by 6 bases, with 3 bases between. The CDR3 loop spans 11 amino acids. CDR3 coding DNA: TGTGCTAGTGGTTTGGGGCAGACCCAGTACTTC. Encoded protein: CASGLGQTQYF.

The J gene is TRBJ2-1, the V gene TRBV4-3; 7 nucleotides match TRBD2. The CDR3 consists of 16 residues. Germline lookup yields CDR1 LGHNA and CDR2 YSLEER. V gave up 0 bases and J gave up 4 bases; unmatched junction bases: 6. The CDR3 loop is CASSQEMASGYNEQFF. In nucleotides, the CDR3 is TGCGCCAGCAGCCAAGAGATGGCTAGCGGATACAATGAGCAGTTCTTC.

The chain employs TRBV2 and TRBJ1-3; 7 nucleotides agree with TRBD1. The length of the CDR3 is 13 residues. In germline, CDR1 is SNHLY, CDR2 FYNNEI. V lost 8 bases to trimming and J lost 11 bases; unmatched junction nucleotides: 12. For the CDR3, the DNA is TGTGCCAGCCGCCGGGACAGCAACGTCCCCATATATTTT. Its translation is CASRRDSNVPIYF.

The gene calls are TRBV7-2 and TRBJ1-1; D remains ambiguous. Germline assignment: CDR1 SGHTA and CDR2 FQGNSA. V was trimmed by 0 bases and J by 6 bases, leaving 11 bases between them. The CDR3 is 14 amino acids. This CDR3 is CASSLAPELAEAFF. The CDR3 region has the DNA TGTGCCAGCAGCTTAGCCCCCGAGCTAGCTGAAGCTTTCTTT.

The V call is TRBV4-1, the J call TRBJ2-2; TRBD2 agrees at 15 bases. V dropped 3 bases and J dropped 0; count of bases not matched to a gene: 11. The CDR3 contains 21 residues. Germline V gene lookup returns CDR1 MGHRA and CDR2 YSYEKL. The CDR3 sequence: CASSHPPPGTSGGPNTGELFF. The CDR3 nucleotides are TGCGCCAGCAGCCACCCGCCGCCCGGGACTAGCGGGGGGCCGAACACCGGGGAGCTGTTTTTT.

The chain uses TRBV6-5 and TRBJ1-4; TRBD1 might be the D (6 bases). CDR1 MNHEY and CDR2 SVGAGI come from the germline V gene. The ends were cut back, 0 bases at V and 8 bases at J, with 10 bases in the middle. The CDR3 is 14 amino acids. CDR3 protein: CASSYSIRGEKLFF. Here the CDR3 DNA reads TGTGCCAGCAGTTACTCGATAAGGGGGGAAAAACTGTTTTTT.